The rows below give T cell receptor beta chains drawn from one sample of a study of T cell repertoires in cytomegalovirus infection. TCRdb reprocessed the reads via MiXCR and lists one record per CDR3 protein. The sample holds approximately 750,000 distinct CDR3 sequences, roughly a third seen once. The specimen was PBMCs. These receptors were obtained from a human donor in good health (CMV status not recorded). Some clones in this sample may be carry-over from other donors' samples. Both conserved end residues are part of each CDR3. The D gene is left open where the match is weak. A row's size may be missing; if present it is once, few, many or a size class.

j_call d_call v_call clone_size cdr3_aa cdr3_nt
TRBJ2-7 . TRBV7-9 many CASSFHTYEQYF TGTGCCAGCAGCTTTCACACTTACGAGCAGTACTTC
TRBJ2-3 . TRBV4-2 . CASSPGGITDTQYF TGTGCCAGCAGCCCAGGCGGGATCACAGATACGCAGTATTTT
TRBJ2-5 . TRBV2 few CASSSQTETQETQYF TGTGCCAGCAGTTCCCAGACAGAGACCCAAGAGACCCAGTACTTC
TRBJ1-5 . TRBV12-3/TRBV12-4 . CASSLTRLNQPQHF TGTGCCAGCAGCTTGACACGACTCAATCAGCCCCAGCATTTT
TRBJ2-7 . TRBV7-8 few CASSLVVFRGNSYEQYF TGTGCCAGCAGCTTAGTGGTTTTTCGGGGAAACTCCTACGAGCAGTACTTC
TRBJ2-5 TRBD1 TRBV15 . CSTSRGQGAGGTQYF TGTTCCACCAGCAGAGGCCAGGGGGCTGGGGGGACCCAGTACTTC
TRBJ1-2 . TRBV28 . CASSLRQVGGANSGYTF TGTGCCAGCAGTTTACGTCAGGTGGGGGGTGCTAACTCTGGCTACACCTTC
TRBJ2-7 . TRBV23-1 . CASNPLGKAHYEQYF TGCGCCAGCAACCCTTTGGGGAAGGCCCACTACGAGCAGTACTTC
TRBJ1-5 . TRBV10-3 . CAISVGQDSNQPQHF TGTGCCATCAGTGTGGGCCAGGATAGCAATCAGCCCCAGCATTTT
TRBJ1-1 TRBD1 TRBV27 few CASSPPNRGHTEAFF TGTGCCAGCAGTCCACCCAACAGGGGCCACACTGAAGCTTTCTTT
TRBJ1-5 . TRBV19 many CASRTGTNQPQHF TGTGCCAGTAGGACAGGAACAAATCAGCCCCAGCATTTT
TRBJ2-7 . TRBV28 few CASSHRVGYEQYF TGTGCCAGCAGTCACAGGGTCGGGTACGAGCAGTACTTC
TRBJ2-1 . TRBV19 many CASSLTVNEQFF TGTGCCAGTAGTCTGACTGTGAATGAGCAGTTCTTC
TRBJ2-7 . TRBV15 . CATSRGGTPTVYEQYF TGTGCCACCAGCAGAGGGGGAACCCCGACAGTCTACGAGCAGTACTTC
TRBJ2-7 TRBD2 TRBV7-8 . CASSPWTSGISYEQYF TGTGCCAGCAGCCCCTGGACTAGCGGGATCTCTTACGAGCAGTACTTC
TRBJ2-3 . TRBV9 . CASSVEAGRYTDTQYF TGTGCCAGCAGCGTAGAGGCCGGGCGGTACACAGATACGCAGTATTTT
TRBJ1-5 . TRBV19 . CASSNDYDQPQHF TGTGCCAGTAGCAATGACTACGATCAGCCCCAGCATTTT
TRBJ2-5 . TRBV6-2/TRBV6-3 few CASSQRRQETQYF TGTGCCAGCAGCCAAAGAAGGCAAGAGACCCAGTACTTC
TRBJ2-5 TRBD1 TRBV7-2 many CASSLGSGTEETQYF TGTGCCAGCAGCTTAGGCTCGGGGACAGAAGAGACCCAGTACTTC
TRBJ2-5 TRBD2 TRBV4-2 few CASSQDNGGNQETQYF TGTGCCAGCAGCCAAGATAACGGGGGGAATCAAGAGACCCAGTACTTC
TRBJ2-5 TRBD1 TRBV28 . CASSPPPGTGKESQYF TGTGCCAGCAGTCCTCCACCCGGGACAGGGAAAGAGAGCCAGTACTTC
TRBJ1-6 TRBD1 TRBV5-4 few CASSLAETGGHSPLHF TGTGCCAGCAGCTTGGCTGAGACAGGGGGGCATTCACCCCTCCACTTT
TRBJ2-7 . TRBV19 . CASSFQDSYEQYF TGTGCCAGTAGTTTCCAGGACTCCTACGAGCAGTACTTC
TRBJ2-3 . TRBV7-2 many CASSLMSDTQYF TGTGCCAGCAGCTTAATGTCAGATACGCAGTATTTT
TRBJ1-2 . TRBV6-5 . CASRDWGGDYCYTF TGTGCCAGCAGGGATTGGGGAGGGGACTATTGCTACACCTTC
TRBJ2-3 TRBD2 TRBV5-5 . CASSLVLAGSMDTQYF TGTGCCAGCAGCTTGGTACTAGCGGGATCGATGGATACGCAGTATTTT
TRBJ2-3 . TRBV7-9 few CASSFPRDGGPTDTQYF TGTGCCAGCAGCTTCCCCCGGGACGGAGGACCCACAGATACGCAGTATTTT
TRBJ2-1 TRBD1 TRBV6-5 many CASSKYDRGDTYNEQFF TGTGCCAGCAGTAAATACGACAGGGGTGACACCTACAATGAGCAGTTCTTC
TRBJ2-1 TRBD1 TRBV15 once CATSRVRYGTDKGNEQFF TGTGCCACCAGCAGAGTCCGATACGGGACAGACAAAGGCAATGAGCAGTTCTTC
TRBJ2-2 . TRBV20-1 . CSARVVAGTGELFF TGCAGTGCTAGAGTGGTAGCCGGGACCGGGGAGCTGTTTTTT
TRBJ2-3 . TRBV28 . CASSSHRGPTDTQYF TGTGCCAGCAGTTCCCACCGGGGACCCACAGATACGCAGTATTTT
TRBJ1-2 . TRBV6-6 . CASRPTGPNYGYTF TGTGCCAGCAGGCCAACCGGGCCTAACTATGGCTACACCTTC
TRBJ2-2 . TRBV4-1 few CASSQERASTGELFF TGCGCCAGCAGCCAAGAGAGAGCATCTACCGGGGAGCTGTTTTTT
TRBJ1-5 . TRBV28 few CASIPGPGQPQHF TGTGCCAGCATTCCAGGGCCAGGCCAGCCCCAGCATTTT
TRBJ1-2 TRBD1 TRBV2 . CASTGGLGYTF TGTGCCAGCACAGGGGGCCTTGGCTACACCTTC
TRBJ2-3 . TRBV7-6 many CASSPGRSTDTQYF TGTGCCAGCTCTCCCGGGCGGAGCACAGATACGCAGTATTTT
TRBJ1-1 . TRBV12-5 . CSSGLNPNTEAFF TGTTCTAGTGGCCTTAATCCGAACACTGAAGCTTTCTTT
TRBJ2-3 TRBD2 TRBV12-3/TRBV12-4 few CASSFVTSGTDTQYF TGTGCCAGCAGTTTTGTGACTAGCGGCACAGATACGCAGTATTTT
TRBJ2-5 TRBD1 TRBV15 few CATSRDRTGQETQYF TGTGCCACCAGCAGAGATAGGACAGGTCAAGAGACCCAGTACTTC
TRBJ2-1 TRBD1 TRBV11-1 few CASSLEDRGQNEQFF TGTGCCAGCAGCTTAGAGGACAGGGGGCAAAATGAGCAGTTCTTC
TRBJ2-4 TRBD1 TRBV6-5 few CASSLTGGGIQYF TGTGCCAGCAGCCTGACAGGGGGGGGCATTCAGTACTTC
TRBJ2-3 TRBD2 TRBV6-5 . CASSFLSGVNTDTQYF TGTGCCAGCAGCTTCCTCAGCGGGGTGAACACAGATACGCAGTATTTT
TRBJ2-5 . TRBV3-1 few CASSQAGTETQYF TGTGCCAGCAGCCAAGCAGGGACAGAGACCCAGTACTTC
TRBJ2-7 TRBD2 TRBV5-1 once CASRDGTSGTYEQYF TGCGCCAGCAGGGACGGGACTAGCGGGACCTACGAGCAGTACTTC
TRBJ2-7 TRBD2 TRBV7-2 many CASSLVLAGVGEQYF TGTGCCAGCAGCTTAGTACTAGCGGGAGTGGGCGAGCAGTACTTC
TRBJ1-2 TRBD1 TRBV18 . CASSSDRAGCYTF TGTGCCAGCTCTTCGGACAGGGCGGGTTGCTACACCTTC
TRBJ2-3 . TRBV7-9 many CASSRPDSHTDTQYF TGTGCCAGCAGTCGGCCGGACAGTCACACAGATACGCAGTATTTT
TRBJ1-4 TRBD1 TRBV7-6 few CASSGDRGEKLFF TGTGCCAGCAGCGGGGACAGGGGTGAAAAACTGTTTTTT